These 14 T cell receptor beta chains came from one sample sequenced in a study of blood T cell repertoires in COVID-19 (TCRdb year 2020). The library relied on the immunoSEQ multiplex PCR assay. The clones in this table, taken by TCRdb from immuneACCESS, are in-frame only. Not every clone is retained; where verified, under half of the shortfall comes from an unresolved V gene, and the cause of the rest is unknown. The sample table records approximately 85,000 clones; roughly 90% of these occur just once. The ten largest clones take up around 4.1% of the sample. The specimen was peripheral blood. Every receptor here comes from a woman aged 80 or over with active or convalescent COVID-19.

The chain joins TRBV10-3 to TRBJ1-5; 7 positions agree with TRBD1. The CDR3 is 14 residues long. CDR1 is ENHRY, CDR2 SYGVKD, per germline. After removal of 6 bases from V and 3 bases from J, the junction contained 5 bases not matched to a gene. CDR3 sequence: CAIREDRDNQPQHF. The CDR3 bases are TGTGCCATCAGGGAAGACAGGGACAATCAGCCCCAGCATTTT.

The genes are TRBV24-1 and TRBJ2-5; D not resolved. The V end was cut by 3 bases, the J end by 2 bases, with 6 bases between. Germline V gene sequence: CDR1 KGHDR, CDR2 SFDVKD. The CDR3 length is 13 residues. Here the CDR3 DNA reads TGTGCCACCAGTGATCCCAATCAAGAGACCCAGTACTTC. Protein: CATSDPNQETQYF.

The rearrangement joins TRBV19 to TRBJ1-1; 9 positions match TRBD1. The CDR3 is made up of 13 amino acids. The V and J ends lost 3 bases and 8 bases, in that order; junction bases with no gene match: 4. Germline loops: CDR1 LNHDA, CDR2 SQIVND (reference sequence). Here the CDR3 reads CASSIETGGEAFF. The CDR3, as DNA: TGTGCCAGTAGTATCGAGACAGGGGGGGAAGCTTTCTTT.

CDR3 nucleotides: TGTGCCAGCAGTCGACGAACAGAGAACTATGGCTACACCTTC. This translates into CASSRRTENYGYTF. This chain links TRBV6-2 or TRBV6-3 with TRBJ1-2; D is unresolved. Trimming removed 5 bases from V and 2 bases from J, with 12 bases in between. The germline gives CDR1 MNHEY, CDR2 SVGEGT. CDR3 size: 14 residues.

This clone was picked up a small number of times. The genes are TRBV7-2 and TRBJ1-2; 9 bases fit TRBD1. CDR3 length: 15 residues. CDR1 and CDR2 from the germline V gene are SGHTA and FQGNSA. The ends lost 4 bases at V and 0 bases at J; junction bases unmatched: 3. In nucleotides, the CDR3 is TGTGCCAGCAGCTGGGGACAGGGAGCTAACTATGGCTACACCTTC. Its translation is CASSWGQGANYGYTF.

The CDR3 DNA is TGTGCCAGCAGCTTACCGGGGGGGAGTGGTTCCAAGACCCAGTACTTC. It encodes CASSLPGGSGSKTQYF. The chain is built from TRBV7-2 and TRBJ2-5; TRBD2 aligns across 8 bases. J was trimmed by 6 bases and V by 2 bases; bases with no gene match: 11. CDR1 is SGHTA and CDR2 is FQGNSA in the germline V gene. The CDR3 is made up of 16 amino acids.

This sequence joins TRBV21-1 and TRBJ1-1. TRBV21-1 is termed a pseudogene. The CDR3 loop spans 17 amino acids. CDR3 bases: TGTGCCAGCAGCAAAGAGGGGGAGGGGTCCCGTGCCACTGAAGCTTTCTTT. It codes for CASSKEGEGSRATEAFF.

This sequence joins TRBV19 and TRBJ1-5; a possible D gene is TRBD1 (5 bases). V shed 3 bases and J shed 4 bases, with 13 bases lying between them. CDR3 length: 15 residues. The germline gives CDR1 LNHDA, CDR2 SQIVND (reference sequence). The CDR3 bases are TGTGCCAGTAGTATTGGGGTTGACAGAAATCAGCCCCAGCATTTT. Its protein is CASSIGVDRNQPQHF.

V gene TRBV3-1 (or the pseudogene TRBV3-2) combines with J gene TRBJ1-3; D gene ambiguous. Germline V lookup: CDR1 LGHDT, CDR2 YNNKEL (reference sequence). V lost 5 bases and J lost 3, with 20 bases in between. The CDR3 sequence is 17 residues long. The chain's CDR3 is CASSVQAVPLFGNTIYF. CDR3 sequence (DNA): TGTGCCAGCAGCGTACAAGCGGTCCCCTTGTTTGGAAACACCATATATTTT.

This CDR3 is CASSARVNYGYTF. The CDR3 DNA sequence: TGTGCCAGCAGCGCCAGGGTTAACTATGGCTACACCTTC. The V call is TRBV7-9, the J call TRBJ1-2; TRBD1 is a possible D gene (5 bases). Per the germline V gene, CDR1 is SEHNR and CDR2 is FQNEAQ (reference sequence). The V end was cut by 5 bases, the J end by 1 base, with 8 bases between. This CDR3 region has 13 residues.

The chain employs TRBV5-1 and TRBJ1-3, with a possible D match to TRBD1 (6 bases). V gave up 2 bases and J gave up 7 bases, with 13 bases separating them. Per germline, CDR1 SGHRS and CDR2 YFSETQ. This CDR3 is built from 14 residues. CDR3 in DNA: TGCGCCAGCAGCTTACAGGGAGATCTCAACACCATATATTTT. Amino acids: CASSLQGDLNTIYF.

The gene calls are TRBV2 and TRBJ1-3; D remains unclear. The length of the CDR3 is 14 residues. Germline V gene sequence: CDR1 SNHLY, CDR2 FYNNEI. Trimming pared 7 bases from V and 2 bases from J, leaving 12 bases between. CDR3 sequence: CASTLATTGNTIYF. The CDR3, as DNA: TGTGCCAGCACCTTGGCAACGACTGGAAACACCATATATTTT.

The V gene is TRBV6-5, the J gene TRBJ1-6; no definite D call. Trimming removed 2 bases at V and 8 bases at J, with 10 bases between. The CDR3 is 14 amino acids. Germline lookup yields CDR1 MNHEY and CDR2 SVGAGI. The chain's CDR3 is CASSYGEGYSPLHF. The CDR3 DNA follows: TGTGCCAGCAGTTACGGTGAGGGCTATTCACCCCTCCACTTT.

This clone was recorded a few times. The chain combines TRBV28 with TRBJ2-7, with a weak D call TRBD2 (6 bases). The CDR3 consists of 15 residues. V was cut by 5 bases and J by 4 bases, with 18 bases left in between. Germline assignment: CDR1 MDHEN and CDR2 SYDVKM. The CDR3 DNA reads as TGTGCCAGCAGTCCTCCGGGGGTTATCTATTACGAGCAGTACTTC. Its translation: CASSPPGVIYYEQYF. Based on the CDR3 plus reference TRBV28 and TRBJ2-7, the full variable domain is DVKVTQSSRYLVKRTGEKVFLECVQDMDHENMFWYRQDPGLGLRLIYFSYDVKMKEKGDIPEGYSVSREKKERFSLILESASTNQTSMYLCASSPPGVIYYEQYFGPGTRLTVT.